These T cell receptor beta chains were read from a single sample in a study of T cell responses to AZD1222 COVID-19 vaccine. Sequenced by immunoSEQ multiplex PCR; TCRdb stores in-frame clones only, minus some. The table records approximately 100,000 clones, about 88% of them present only once. The sample here was peripheral blood, taken on day 0 of AZD1222 vaccination. The source is an adult in good health. Each CDR3 is given with its conserved first and last residue. D genes are given only for firm matches. A row's size may be missing; if present it is once, few, many or a size class.

D gene: -
clone size: once
V gene: TRBV6-1
J gene: TRBJ2-7
CDR3 protein: CASSEPEGSQQYF
CDR3 DNA: TGTGCCAGCAGTGAACCGGAGGGCTCACAGCAGTACTTC

D gene: -
clone size: -
V gene: TRBV11-3
J gene: TRBJ2-7
CDR3 protein: CASSVLRGEGLRGQYF
CDR3 DNA: TGTGCCAGCAGCGTACTCCGCGGAGAAGGATTACGAGGGCAGTACTTC

D gene: -
clone size: -
V gene: TRBV29-1
J gene: TRBJ1-5
CDR3 protein: CSVGGRNQPQHF
CDR3 DNA: TGCAGCGTGGGGGGTCGAAATCAGCCCCAGCATTTT

D gene: TRBD1
clone size: -
V gene: TRBV19
J gene: TRBJ1-1
CDR3 protein: CASSAEGTVPEAFF
CDR3 DNA: TGTGCCAGTAGCGCAGAAGGGACAGTCCCTGAAGCTTTCTTT

D gene: TRBD2
clone size: -
V gene: TRBV7-9
J gene: TRBJ2-7
CDR3 protein: CASSLQGLAGSYEQYF
CDR3 DNA: TGTGCCAGCAGCCTCCAGGGACTAGCGGGTTCCTACGAGCAGTACTTC

D gene: -
clone size: -
V gene: TRBV5-6
J gene: TRBJ2-4
CDR3 protein: CASSLGGTENIQYF
CDR3 DNA: TGTGCCAGCAGCTTGGGGGGGACCGAAAACATTCAGTACTTC

D gene: -
clone size: -
V gene: TRBV11-3
J gene: TRBJ2-1
CDR3 protein: CASSLVGADEQLF
CDR3 DNA: TGTGCCAGCAGCTTAGTGGGAGCGGATGAGCAGCTCTTC

D gene: TRBD2
clone size: few
V gene: TRBV10-3
J gene: TRBJ2-1
CDR3 protein: CAISERAGAYNEQFF
CDR3 DNA: TGTGCCATCAGTGAACGAGCGGGAGCCTACAATGAGCAGTTCTTC

D gene: -
clone size: -
V gene: TRBV5-1
J gene: TRBJ2-1
CDR3 protein: CASSWGGQGIIYNEQFF
CDR3 DNA: TGCGCCAGCAGCTGGGGGGGCCAGGGGATAATCTACAATGAGCAGTTCTTC

D gene: -
clone size: -
V gene: TRBV27
J gene: TRBJ1-5
CDR3 protein: CASSPTGNDNQPQHF
CDR3 DNA: TGTGCCAGCAGTCCTACAGGGAACGACAATCAGCCCCAGCATTTT

D gene: TRBD1
clone size: -
V gene: TRBV27
J gene: TRBJ1-1
CDR3 protein: CASSFVGGAVVGTEAFF
CDR3 DNA: TGTGCCAGCAGTTTTGTAGGGGGCGCCGTTGTGGGCACTGAAGCTTTCTTT

D gene: TRBD1
clone size: -
V gene: TRBV10-3
J gene: TRBJ1-2
CDR3 protein: CAIRDVTGAYGYTF
CDR3 DNA: TGTGCCATCAGGGATGTAACAGGGGCCTATGGCTACACCTTC

D gene: -
clone size: few
V gene: TRBV12-5
J gene: TRBJ2-7
CDR3 protein: CASVQGGGFSYEQYF
CDR3 DNA: TGTGCTAGTGTTCAGGGTGGGGGATTCTCCTACGAGCAGTACTTC

D gene: TRBD1
clone size: -
V gene: TRBV5-1
J gene: TRBJ1-4
CDR3 protein: CASSLTGETNEKLFF
CDR3 DNA: TGCGCCAGCAGCTTAACAGGGGAAACTAATGAAAAACTGTTTTTT

D gene: -
clone size: -
V gene: TRBV3-1/TRBV3-2
J gene: TRBJ1-1
CDR3 protein: CAGSQGVFGGTEAFF
CDR3 DNA: TGTGCCGGCAGCCAAGGGGTTTTCGGCGGCACTGAAGCTTTCTTT

D gene: -
clone size: -
V gene: TRBV7-6
J gene: TRBJ2-3
CDR3 protein: CASSLVARGFTDTQYF
CDR3 DNA: TGTGCCAGCAGCTTAGTCGCCCGCGGGTTCACAGATACGCAGTATTTT

D gene: -
clone size: once
V gene: TRBV10-3
J gene: TRBJ1-1
CDR3 protein: CAISGGQLNTEAFF
CDR3 DNA: TGTGCCATCAGTGGTGGGCAGTTGAACACTGAAGCTTTCTTT

D gene: -
clone size: -
V gene: TRBV18
J gene: TRBJ2-1
CDR3 protein: CASSPPKRSSYNEQFF
CDR3 DNA: TGTGCCAGCTCACCACCGAAACGGTCATCCTACAATGAGCAGTTCTTC

D gene: -
clone size: once
V gene: TRBV29-1
J gene: TRBJ1-2
CDR3 protein: CSVEQPAGYTF
CDR3 DNA: TGCAGCGTTGAACAGCCTGCGGGCTACACCTTC

D gene: -
clone size: -
V gene: TRBV7-8
J gene: TRBJ1-3
CDR3 protein: CASSAGSSGNTIYF
CDR3 DNA: TGTGCCAGCTCGGCAGGGTCCTCTGGAAACACCATATATTTT

D gene: -
clone size: -
V gene: TRBV7-9
J gene: TRBJ1-1
CDR3 protein: CASSPRGRTEAFF
CDR3 DNA: TGTGCCAGCAGCCCCAGGGGAAGAACTGAAGCTTTCTTT